This is a list of T cell receptor beta chains from one sample in a study of cytomegalovirus exposure and HLA in healthy donors. The assay was immunoSEQ multiplex PCR, and TCRdb's table has in-frame clones only and misses some. The sample holds tens of thousands of clones, around 78% seen once. Sequenced: PBMCs. These receptors were obtained from a male donor in good health and CMV-seropositive. CDR3s include the opening cysteine and the closing phenylalanine or tryptophan. The D gene is left open where the match is weak. Clone size is stated in some rows and not others, as once, few, many or a class when expanded.

TRBD1	TRBV4-2	NA	TRBJ1-1	TGTGCCAGCAGCCATATGACAGGGGGCACTGAAGCTTTCTTT	CASSHMTGGTEAFF
TRBD2	TRBV6-1	NA	TRBJ2-5	TGTGCCAGCAGTGTTACTAGCGGGAGCGTAGAGACCCAGTACTTC	CASSVTSGSVETQYF
TRBD2	TRBV27	NA	TRBJ2-7	TGTGCCAGCAGTTTACTAGCGGAATGGAGGAACTACGAGCAGTACTTC	CASSLLAEWRNYEQYF
NA	TRBV7-3	NA	TRBJ2-1	TGTGCCAGCAGCTTAGCTTCGACATCTGGTGAGCAGTTCTTC	CASSLASTSGEQFF
TRBD1	TRBV19	NA	TRBJ2-7	TGTGCCAGTAGTATTGCTAGACCGGGACAGAGAAAACCCTACGAGCAGTACTTC	CASSIARPGQRKPYEQYF
NA	TRBV5-1	NA	TRBJ2-7	TGCGCCAGCAGCCCCGTTATAGCGGACTCCTACGAGCAGTACTTC	CASSPVIADSYEQYF
TRBD1	TRBV2	few	TRBJ2-2	TGTGCCAGCAGGGACAGGGATACCGGGGAGCTGTTTTTT	CASRDRDTGELFF
TRBD1	TRBV7-3	NA	TRBJ2-1	TGTGCCAGCAGCGTACAGGGGAAGGGTGAGCAGTTCTTC	CASSVQGKGEQFF
NA	TRBV18	few	TRBJ2-3	TGTGCCAGCTCACCACTGCAGAGCACAGATACGCAGTATTTT	CASSPLQSTDTQYF
TRBD2	TRBV6-4	NA	TRBJ2-1	TGTGCCAGCAGTGACTCGACGACTAGCAGGTACAATGAGCAGTTCTTC	CASSDSTTSRYNEQFF
TRBD1	TRBV6-5	NA	TRBJ1-5	TGTGCCAGCAGTCCCGGGACAGTCAATCAGCCCCAGCATTTT	CASSPGTVNQPQHF
NA	TRBV5-1	NA	TRBJ2-1	TGCGCCAGCAGCTTGGAGAACTACCGGGGCAATGAGCAGTTCTTC	CASSLENYRGNEQFF
NA	TRBV7-3	NA	TRBJ1-5	TGTGCCAGCAGCTTAGGGCAGGGAGGTCAGCCCCAGCATTTT	CASSLGQGGQPQHF
TRBD2	TRBV2	NA	TRBJ2-2	TGTGCCAGCGGAGAAACTAGCGGGAGGGCCGCCGGGGAGCTGTTTTTT	CASGETSGRAAGELFF
NA	TRBV9	NA	TRBJ2-5	TGTGCCAGCAGCGTAGAGGACAGCCACCAAGAGACCCAGTACTTC	CASSVEDSHQETQYF
TRBD1	TRBV29-1	NA	TRBJ1-2	TGCAGCGTTGATAGCCCCGGGACAGGGCTCAGCTATGGCTACACCTTC	CSVDSPGTGLSYGYTF
NA	TRBV4-1	NA	TRBJ1-5	TGCGCCAGCAGCCAAGTAGACAGACCTAATCAGCCCCAGCATTTT	CASSQVDRPNQPQHF
TRBD2	TRBV28	NA	TRBJ2-7	TGTGCCAGCAGCCAGACTAGCCCCTACGAGCAGTACTTC	CASSQTSPYEQYF
TRBD2	TRBV19	NA	TRBJ2-1	TGTGCCAGTAGTACAACCGGGACTAGCTACAATGAGCAGTTCTTC	CASSTTGTSYNEQFF
NA	TRBV5-1	NA	TRBJ2-7	TGCGCCAGCAGCCAGACAGCGGGTACCTCCTACGAGCAGTACTTC	CASSQTAGTSYEQYF
TRBD1	TRBV14	NA	TRBJ2-2	TGTGCCAGCAGCCATCTTGGGACAGGGGTTCCCGGGGAGCTGTTTTTT	CASSHLGTGVPGELFF
TRBD1	TRBV30	NA	TRBJ1-5	TGTGCCTGGAGTTTACAGGGGGCGGGTCAGCCCCAGCATTTT	CAWSLQGAGQPQHF
NA	TRBV4-1	once	TRBJ2-2	TGCGCCAGCAGCCAAGTATCGGTAGAAACCGGGGAGCTGTTTTTT	CASSQVSVETGELFF
NA	TRBV30	NA	TRBJ2-5	TGTGCCTGGAGTGTCGACAGACGACTGGAGCAGTACTTC	CAWSVDRRLEQYF
TRBD2	TRBV4-1	once	TRBJ2-2	TGCGCCAGCAGCCAAAGTCCCGGGACTAGCGGCGGGGAGCTGTTTTTT	CASSQSPGTSGGELFF
TRBD1	TRBV11-2	once	TRBJ1-2	TGTGCCAGCGCCAAAGGGACAGGGTCGGTTTATGGCTACACCTTC	CASAKGTGSVYGYTF
TRBD2	TRBV30	NA	TRBJ2-1	TGTGCCTGGAGTGTATTGGCGGGGGGCTTTCGGAATGAGCAGTTCTTC	CAWSVLAGGFRNEQFF
TRBD2	TRBV2	few	TRBJ2-7	TGTGCCAGCAGTATAGCGGGAGTAGCATCCTACGAGCAGTACTTC	CASSIAGVASYEQYF
NA	TRBV7-2	NA	TRBJ2-7	TGTGCCAGCAGCTTATGGGTTAGCGGATTATACGAGCAGTACTTC	CASSLWVSGLYEQYF
NA	TRBV4-3	NA	TRBJ2-7	TGCGCCAGCAGCCAAGAATACGGTAATCCTACCTACGAGCAGTACTTC	CASSQEYGNPTYEQYF
NA	TRBV20-1	NA	TRBJ2-3	TGCAGTGCCGAGGCTATAGATACGCAGTATTTT	CSAEAIDTQYF
NA	TRBV7-9	NA	TRBJ1-4	TGTGCCAGCAGGGGGCAGGAGAATGAAAAACTGTTTTTT	CASRGQENEKLFF
NA	TRBV28	few	TRBJ2-1	TGTGCCAGCAGTCCCAGATACAATGAGCAGTTCTTC	CASSPRYNEQFF
NA	TRBV4-1	NA	TRBJ2-1	TGCGCCAGCAGCCAAGAGGCTTCAGGGATCCCCTACAATGAGCAGTTCTTC	CASSQEASGIPYNEQFF
NA	TRBV19	few	TRBJ1-1	TGTGCCACCGCCGTGACATCCACGAACACTGAAGCTTTCTTT	CATAVTSTNTEAFF
TRBD2	TRBV5-6	NA	TRBJ2-1	TGTGCCAGCCGACGCGTCGGGACTAGCGGGACCAATGAGCAGTTCTTC	CASRRVGTSGTNEQFF
TRBD1	TRBV29-1	many	TRBJ1-1	TGCAGCGCTTCCCGGGACAGGAACACTGAAGCTTTCTTT	CSASRDRNTEAFF
NA	TRBV6-4	NA	TRBJ2-3	TGTGCCAGCAGACAGGAGGGAGCCAGCACAGATACGCAGTATTTT	CASRQEGASTDTQYF
NA	TRBV28	NA	TRBJ1-5	TGTGCCAGCAGACCCCGCGGGGCCCGCAATCAGCCCCAGCATTTT	CASRPRGARNQPQHF
TRBD1	TRBV6-5	few	TRBJ1-2	TGTGCCAGCAGTTCACAGGGGGTTGTTGGCTACACCTTC	CASSSQGVVGYTF
TRBD1	TRBV2	NA	TRBJ2-5	TGTGCCAGCAGTGGGCAGGGGGAGCAAGAGACCCAGTACTTC	CASSGQGEQETQYF
TRBD2	TRBV5-1	NA	TRBJ2-1	TGCGCCAGCAGAGGAGCGGGAGGGGTTGAGCAGTTCTTC	CASRGAGGVEQFF
NA	TRBV6-5	NA	TRBJ1-1	TGTGCCAGCAGTTACGGGCAGAGCACTGAAGCTTTCTTT	CASSYGQSTEAFF
TRBD2	TRBV7-6	NA	TRBJ2-2	TGTGCCAGCAGCTTAGGGGGACTAGCGAGGGGCACCGGGGAGCTGTTTTTT	CASSLGGLARGTGELFF
TRBD2	TRBV5-6	NA	TRBJ2-7	TGTGCCAGCAGGACTAGCGGCTCCTACGAGCAGTACTTC	CASRTSGSYEQYF
NA	TRBV10-1	NA	TRBJ1-5	TGCGCCAGCAGGAGCTGTCGGCCCCAGCATTTT	CASRSCRPQHF
NA	TRBV9	NA	TRBJ1-1	TGTGCCAGCAGCGTACAGGGATCGAACACTGAAGCTTTCTTT	CASSVQGSNTEAFF
TRBD1	TRBV28	NA	TRBJ1-4	TGTGCCAGCAGTTTATGGGAACAGGGGGCGGGCGAAAAACTGTTTTTT	CASSLWEQGAGEKLFF
TRBD2	TRBV4-1	NA	TRBJ2-5	TGCGACCGCAGCCCAGCGGGAAAAGAGACCCAGTACTTC	CDRSPAGKETQYF
TRBD2	TRBV7-3	NA	TRBJ2-5	TGTGCCAGCAGCTACCACGGGACTAGAACTCAAGAGACCCAGTACTTC	CASSYHGTRTQETQYF
NA	TRBV6-1	NA	TRBJ2-7	TGTGCCAGCAGTGAAATCCCGGACAGCAGCTACGAGCAGTACTTC	CASSEIPDSSYEQYF
NA	TRBV5-1	few	TRBJ1-1	TGCGCCAGCAGCCCGGGAAGGGCGGGAGCTTTCTTT	CASSPGRAGAFF
TRBD1	TRBV27	NA	TRBJ2-3	TGTGCCAGCTACGGGACAGGCCGCAGGGATACGCAGTATTTT	CASYGTGRRDTQYF
NA	TRBV28	few	TRBJ1-2	TGTGCCAGCAGTTTCACGGGGGGCGGTCCTGGCTACACCTTC	CASSFTGGGPGYTF
NA	TRBV15	NA	TRBJ2-5	TGTGCCACCAGCAGATCCGGCCAAGAGACCCAGTACTTC	CATSRSGQETQYF
NA	TRBV27	NA	TRBJ1-1	TGTGCCAGCAGTTTGAGGCGGGGGAACACTGAAGCTTTCTTT	CASSLRRGNTEAFF
TRBD2	TRBV5-1	NA	TRBJ2-3	TGCGCCAGCAGTACGGGACTAGCGGTAGATACGCAGTATTTT	CASSTGLAVDTQYF
TRBD1	TRBV7-9	NA	TRBJ1-4	TGTGCCAGCAGCCGCGGAGTGGGACAGGGCGGAGAAAAACTGTTTTTT	CASSRGVGQGGEKLFF